The clone carrying this T cell receptor (beta chain) is a singleton in its sample. No antigen is known for it. Trimming took 7 bases from V and 0 from J; bases not matched to a gene: 8. The germline V gene has CDR1 LNHDA and CDR2 SQIVND (reference sequence). The CDR3 has 16 amino acids. The data belong to a study of CD8 T cells in Susac syndrome. RNA in amounts of roughly 0.5 to 1 ug was reverse transcribed with random hexamers. Amplification of TCR beta CDR3 by immunoSEQ multiplex PCR spanned 54 Vbeta and 13 Jbeta. One entry per CDR3 protein, called by TCRdb with MiXCR from the immunoSEQ multiplex PCR reads. The sample contains under 95,000 distinct CDR3 sequences, about 95% of which appear only once. Study findings and constraints: In Susac syndrome, the CD4+ T cell repertoires did not show clonal expansion.

This sequence was found in a human donor with Susac syndrome. This chain links TRBV19 with TRBJ2-4, with 8 bases matching TRBD2. Sequenced input: CD4+ T cells from PBMCs. The CDR3 region is CASTLHGRGAKNIQYF. CDR3 DNA: TGTGCCAGTACCTTACACGGGAGGGGAGCCAAAAACATTCAGTACTTC.